Here is one T cell receptor beta chain with its context. This record belongs to a study of cytomegalovirus exposure and HLA in healthy donors. TCRdb's copy holds only in-frame clones and misses some; the assay was immunoSEQ multiplex PCR. The sample records 35,000 to 40,000 clones, around 93% being singletons. What was sequenced was PBMCs. This clonotype originated in a man between 18 and 35 years old in good health and CMV-seronegative.

The CDR3, as DNA: TGTGCCAGCAGTGAGGTGGCGGTATCAACCTTTGGCAATCAGCCCCAGCATTTT. Its protein product is CASSEVAVSTFGNQPQHF. This chain connects TRBV6-1 to TRBJ1-5; no definite D call. The CDR3 is 18 amino acids. V lost 3 bases to trimming and J lost 2 bases, with 20 bases between them. Germline V gives CDR1 MNHNS, CDR2 SASEGT.